This T cell receptor beta chain was captured in a study of T cell clusters in autoimmune cytopenias. Overall study: Healthy donor controls had a mean age of about 56 years and median age of roughly 64 years. The study, taken as a whole, reports: Primary autoimmune cytopenia patients seemingly lacked the physiological T cell clusters found in healthy donors.

TRB amplification used approximately 250 ng of peripheral blood genomic DNA. One tube held mixed TRB-A and TRB-B primer pools for touch-down PCR. TCRdb reprocessed the multiplex PCR reads, with one entry per CDR3 protein and no DNA. The sample includes about 4,900 distinct CDR3 sequences. Worth noting for this clonotype: Its antigen is currently unknown.

These data were also filed under a second study, of T cell repertoires in aging, cancer and after chemotherapy. That paper notes: Six age groups, ranging from 30 or younger to 70 or older, included the donors. Loss of evenness, beyond lost richness, contributed to age-related TCR diversity decline in cancer patients.

Material: peripheral blood. This clonotype was obtained from a human donor in good health.

The CDR3 sequence is CAISDAVRGNNEQFF. V gene TRBV10-3 combines with J gene TRBJ2-1. The length of the CDR3 is 15 residues. Germline lookup yields CDR1 ENHRY and CDR2 SYGVKD.